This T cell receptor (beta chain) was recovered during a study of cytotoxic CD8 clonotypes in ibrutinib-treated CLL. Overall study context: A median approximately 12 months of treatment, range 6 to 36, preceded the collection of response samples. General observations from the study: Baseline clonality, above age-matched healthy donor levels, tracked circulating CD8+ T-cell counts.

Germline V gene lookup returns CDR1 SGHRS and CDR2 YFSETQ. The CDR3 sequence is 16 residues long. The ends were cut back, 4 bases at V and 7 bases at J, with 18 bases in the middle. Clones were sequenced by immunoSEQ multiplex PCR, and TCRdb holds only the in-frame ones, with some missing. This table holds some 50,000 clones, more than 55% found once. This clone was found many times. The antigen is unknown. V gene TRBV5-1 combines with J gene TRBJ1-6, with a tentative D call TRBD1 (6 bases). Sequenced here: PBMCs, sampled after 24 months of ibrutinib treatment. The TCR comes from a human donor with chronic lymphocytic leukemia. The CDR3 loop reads CASSVTDSGLNSPLHF. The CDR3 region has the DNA TGCGCCAGCAGCGTCACGGACAGCGGTTTAAATTCACCCCTCCACTTT.